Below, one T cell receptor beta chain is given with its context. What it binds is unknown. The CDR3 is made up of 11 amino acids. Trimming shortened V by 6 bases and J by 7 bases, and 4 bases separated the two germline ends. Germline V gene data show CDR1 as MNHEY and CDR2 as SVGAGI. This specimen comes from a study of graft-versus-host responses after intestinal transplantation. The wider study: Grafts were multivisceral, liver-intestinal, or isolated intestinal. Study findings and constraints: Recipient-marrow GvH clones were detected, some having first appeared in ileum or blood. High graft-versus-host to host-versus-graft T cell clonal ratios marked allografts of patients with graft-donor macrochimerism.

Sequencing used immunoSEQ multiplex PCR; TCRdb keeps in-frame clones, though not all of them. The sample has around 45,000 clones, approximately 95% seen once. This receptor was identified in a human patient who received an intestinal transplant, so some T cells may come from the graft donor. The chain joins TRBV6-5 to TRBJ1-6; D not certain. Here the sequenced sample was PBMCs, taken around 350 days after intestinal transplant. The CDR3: CASRGNSPLHF. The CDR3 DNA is TGTGCCAGCAGGGGGAATTCACCCCTCCACTTT.